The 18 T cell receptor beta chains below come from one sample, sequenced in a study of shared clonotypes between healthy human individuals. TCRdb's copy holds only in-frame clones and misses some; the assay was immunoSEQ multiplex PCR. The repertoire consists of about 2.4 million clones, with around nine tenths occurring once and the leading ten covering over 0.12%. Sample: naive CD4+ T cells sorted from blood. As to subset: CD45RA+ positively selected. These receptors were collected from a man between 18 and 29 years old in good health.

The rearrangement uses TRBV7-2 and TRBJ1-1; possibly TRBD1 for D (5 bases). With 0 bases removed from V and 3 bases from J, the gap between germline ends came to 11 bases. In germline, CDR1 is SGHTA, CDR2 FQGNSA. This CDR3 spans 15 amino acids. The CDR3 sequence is CASSLASRQYTEAFF. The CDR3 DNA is TGTGCCAGCAGCTTAGCGTCCCGACAGTACACTGAAGCTTTCTTT. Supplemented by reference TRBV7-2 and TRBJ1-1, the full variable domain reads GAGVSQSPSNKVTEKGKDVELRCDPISGHTALYWYRQSLGQGLEFLIYFQGNSAPDKSGLPSDRFSAERTGGSVSTLTIQRTQQEDSAVYLCASSLASRQYTEAFFGQGTRLTVV.

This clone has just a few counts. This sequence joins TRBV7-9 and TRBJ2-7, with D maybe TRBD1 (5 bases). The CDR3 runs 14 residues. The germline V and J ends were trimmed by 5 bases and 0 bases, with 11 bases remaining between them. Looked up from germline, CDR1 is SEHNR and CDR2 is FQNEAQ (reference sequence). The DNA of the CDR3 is TGTGCCAGCAGCCCCCAGGGCGGCTCCTACGAGCAGTACTTC. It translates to CASSPQGGSYEQYF.

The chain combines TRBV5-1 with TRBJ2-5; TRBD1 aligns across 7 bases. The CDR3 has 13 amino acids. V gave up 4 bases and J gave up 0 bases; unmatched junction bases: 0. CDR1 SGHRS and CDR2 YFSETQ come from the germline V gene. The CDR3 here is CASSGTDQETQYF. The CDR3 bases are TGCGCCAGCAGCGGGACAGACCAAGAGACCCAGTACTTC.

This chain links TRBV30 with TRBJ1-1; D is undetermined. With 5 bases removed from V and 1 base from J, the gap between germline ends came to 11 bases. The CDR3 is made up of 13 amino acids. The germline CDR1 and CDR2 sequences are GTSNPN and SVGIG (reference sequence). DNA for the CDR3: TGTGCCTGGGGGAGAGGGTGGAACACTGAAGCTTTCTTT. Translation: CAWGRGWNTEAFF.

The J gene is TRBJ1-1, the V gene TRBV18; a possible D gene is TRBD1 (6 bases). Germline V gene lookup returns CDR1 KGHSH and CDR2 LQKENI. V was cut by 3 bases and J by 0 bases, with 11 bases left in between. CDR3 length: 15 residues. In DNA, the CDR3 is TGTGCCAGCTCACCGGACAGACCCCTGAACACTGAAGCTTTCTTT. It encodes CASSPDRPLNTEAFF.

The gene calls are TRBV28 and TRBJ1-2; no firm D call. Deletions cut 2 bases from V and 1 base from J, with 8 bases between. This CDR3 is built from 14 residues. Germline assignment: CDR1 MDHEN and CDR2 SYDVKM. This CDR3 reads CASSLPDLNYGYTF. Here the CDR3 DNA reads TGTGCCAGCAGTTTACCTGACCTTAACTATGGCTACACCTTC.

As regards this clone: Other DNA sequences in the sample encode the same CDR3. CDR3 sequence: CASSLEAGGASYEQYF. CDR3 DNA: TGTGCCAGCAGCTTGGAGGCGGGCGGGGCGTCCTACGAGCAGTACTTC. This chain connects TRBV5-4 to TRBJ2-7, with a possible D match to TRBD2 (6 bases). Germline CDR1 and CDR2: SGHNT and YYREEE (reference sequence). Deletions cut 0 bases from V and 1 base from J, with 14 bases between. The CDR3 has 16 amino acids.

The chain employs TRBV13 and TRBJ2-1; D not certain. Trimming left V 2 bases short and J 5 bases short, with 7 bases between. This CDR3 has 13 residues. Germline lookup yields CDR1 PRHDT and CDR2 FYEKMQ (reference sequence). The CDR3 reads CASSLNRHNEQFF. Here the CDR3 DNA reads TGTGCCAGCAGCTTAAACCGACACAATGAGCAGTTCTTC.

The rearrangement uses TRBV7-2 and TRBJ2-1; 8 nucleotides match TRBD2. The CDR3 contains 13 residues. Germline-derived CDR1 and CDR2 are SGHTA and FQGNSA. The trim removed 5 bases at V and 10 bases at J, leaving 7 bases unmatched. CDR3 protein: CASSHGGAREQFF. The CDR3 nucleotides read TGTGCCAGCAGCCACGGGGGGGCAAGGGAGCAGTTCTTC. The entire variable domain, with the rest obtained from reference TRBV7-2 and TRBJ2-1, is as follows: GAGVSQSPSNKVTEKGKDVELRCDPISGHTALYWYRQSLGQGLEFLIYFQGNSAPDKSGLPSDRFSAERTGGSVSTLTIQRTQQEDSAVYLCASSHGGAREQFFGPGTRLTVL.

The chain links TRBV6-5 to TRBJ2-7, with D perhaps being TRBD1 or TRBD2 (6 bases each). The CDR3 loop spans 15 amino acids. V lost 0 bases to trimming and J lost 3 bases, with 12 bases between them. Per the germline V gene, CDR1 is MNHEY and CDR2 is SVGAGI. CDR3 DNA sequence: TGTGCCAGCAGTTACTCGAGGGGGGCGGTCTACGAGCAGTACTTC. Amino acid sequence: CASSYSRGAVYEQYF.

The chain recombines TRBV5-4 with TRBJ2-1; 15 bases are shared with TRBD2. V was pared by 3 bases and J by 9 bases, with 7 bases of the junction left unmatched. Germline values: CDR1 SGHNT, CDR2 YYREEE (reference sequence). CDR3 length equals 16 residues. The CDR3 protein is CASSSGTSGRQGEQFF. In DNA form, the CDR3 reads TGTGCCAGCAGCTCCGGGACTAGCGGGAGGCAGGGTGAGCAGTTCTTC.

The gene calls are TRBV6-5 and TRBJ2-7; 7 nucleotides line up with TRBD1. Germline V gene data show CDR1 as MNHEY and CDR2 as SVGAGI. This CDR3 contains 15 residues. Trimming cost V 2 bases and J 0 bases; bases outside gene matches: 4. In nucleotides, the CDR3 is TGTGCCAGCAGTTACCTGGGACAGAGCTCCTACGAGCAGTACTTC. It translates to CASSYLGQSSYEQYF.

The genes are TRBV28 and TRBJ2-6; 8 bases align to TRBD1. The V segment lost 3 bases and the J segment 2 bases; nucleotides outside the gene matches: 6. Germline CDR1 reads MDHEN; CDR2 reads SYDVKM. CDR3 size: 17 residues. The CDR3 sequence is CASSFITGGPGANVLTF. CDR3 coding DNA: TGTGCCAGCAGTTTCATAACAGGGGGGCCTGGGGCCAACGTCCTGACTTTC.

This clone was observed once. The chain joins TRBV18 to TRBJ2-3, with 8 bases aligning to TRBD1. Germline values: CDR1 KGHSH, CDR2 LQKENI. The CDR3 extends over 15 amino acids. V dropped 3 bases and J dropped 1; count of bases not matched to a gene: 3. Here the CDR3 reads CASSPGQAGTDTQYF. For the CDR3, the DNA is TGTGCCAGCTCACCGGGACAGGCGGGCACAGATACGCAGTATTTT. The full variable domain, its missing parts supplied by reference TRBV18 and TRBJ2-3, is NAGVMQNPRHLVRRRGQEARLRCSPMKGHSHVYWYRQLPEEGLKFMVYLQKENIIDESGMPKERFSAEFPKEGPSILRIQQVVRGDSAAYFCASSPGQAGTDTQYFGPGTRLTVL.

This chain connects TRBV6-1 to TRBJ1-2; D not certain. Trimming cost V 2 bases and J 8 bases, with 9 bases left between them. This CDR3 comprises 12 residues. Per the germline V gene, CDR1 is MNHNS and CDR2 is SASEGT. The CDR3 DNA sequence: TGTGCCAGCAGTGAAAAGGACCAGGGCTACACCTTC. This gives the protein CASSEKDQGYTF.

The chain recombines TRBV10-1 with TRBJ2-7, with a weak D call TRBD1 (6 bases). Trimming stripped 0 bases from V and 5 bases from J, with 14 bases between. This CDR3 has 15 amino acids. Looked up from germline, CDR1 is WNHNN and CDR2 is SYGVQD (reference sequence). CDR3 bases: TGCGCCAGCAGTGAGTCGTCAGGGGTCTTCCACGAGCAGTACTTC. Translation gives CASSESSGVFHEQYF.

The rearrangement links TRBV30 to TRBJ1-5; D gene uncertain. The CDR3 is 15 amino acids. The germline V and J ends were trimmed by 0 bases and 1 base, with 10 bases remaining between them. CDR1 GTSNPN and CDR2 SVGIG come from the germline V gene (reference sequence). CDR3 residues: CAWSVQTLSNQPQHF. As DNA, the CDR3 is TGTGCCTGGAGTGTACAAACACTAAGCAATCAGCCCCAGCATTTT.

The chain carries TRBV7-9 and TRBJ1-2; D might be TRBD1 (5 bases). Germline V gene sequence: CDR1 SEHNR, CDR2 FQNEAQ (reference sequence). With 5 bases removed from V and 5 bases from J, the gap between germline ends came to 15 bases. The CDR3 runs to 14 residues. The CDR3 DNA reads TGTGCCAGCAGCCCCACCGGGACGCTTTATGGCTACACCTTC. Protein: CASSPTGTLYGYTF.